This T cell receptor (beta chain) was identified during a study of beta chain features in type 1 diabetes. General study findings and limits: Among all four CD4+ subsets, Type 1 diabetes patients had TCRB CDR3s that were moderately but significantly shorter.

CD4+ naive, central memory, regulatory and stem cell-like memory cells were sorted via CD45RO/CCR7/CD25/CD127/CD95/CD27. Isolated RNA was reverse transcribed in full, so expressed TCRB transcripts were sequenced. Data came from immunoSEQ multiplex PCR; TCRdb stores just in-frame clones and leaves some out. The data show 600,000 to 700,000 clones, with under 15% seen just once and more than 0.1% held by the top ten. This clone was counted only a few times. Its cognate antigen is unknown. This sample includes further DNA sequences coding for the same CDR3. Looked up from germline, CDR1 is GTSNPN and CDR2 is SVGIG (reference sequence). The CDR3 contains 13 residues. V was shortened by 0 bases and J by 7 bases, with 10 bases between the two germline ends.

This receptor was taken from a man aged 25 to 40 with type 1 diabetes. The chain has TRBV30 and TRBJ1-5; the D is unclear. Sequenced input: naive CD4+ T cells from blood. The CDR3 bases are TGTGCCTGGAGTGTTCTGGAAGGGCAGCCCCAGCATTTT. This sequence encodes CAWSVLEGQPQHF.